The clone carrying this T cell receptor beta chain has more than one count but fewer than ten. Its antigen is unidentified. The data belong to a study of vaccination and CD4 T cells after COVID-19. Study-level findings and limits: Spike mono-reactivity was found in 304 of 307 vaccine-specific clones from convalescent patients.

Treatment noted: approximately 11-day PBMC culture with coronavirus spike peptide pools or control peptides (ViraFEST assay). V was clipped by 2 bases and J by 4 bases; unmatched bases: 2. CDR3 length: 14 residues. Cultured CD4+ T cells had their DNA profiled by the Oncomine TCR Beta short-read assay. TCRdb fed the PCR reads into MiXCR, producing one record per CDR3 protein. The sample lists 15,000 to 20,000 distinct CDR3 sequences; 23% were seen once. The TCR sequence derives from a human donor with COVID-19. The J gene is TRBJ2-1, the V gene TRBV12-3 or TRBV12-4, with 7 positions matching TRBD1. Sequencing used cultured CD4+ T cells from blood. The CDR3 region is CASSLTGEYNEQFF. In DNA form, the CDR3 reads TGTGCCAGCAGTTTAACAGGGGAGTACAATGAGCAGTTCTTC.